This is a list of T cell receptor beta chains from one sample in a study of blood T cell repertoires in COVID-19. This table comes from immunoSEQ multiplex PCR, and its TCRdb copy is limited to in-frame clones, with some not included. The sample lists approximately 220,000 clones, approximately 83% occurring once. Sequenced material: peripheral blood. These receptors all come from a woman aged 40 to 55 with active or convalescent COVID-19. CDR3s leave out the opening cysteine and the closing phenylalanine or tryptophan.

CDR3aa: ASSLVPGQGRNEKLF; v_gene: TRBV7-3; j_gene: TRBJ1-4
CDR3aa: ASSYRQFKPEAF; v_gene: TRBV6-5; j_gene: TRBJ1-1
CDR3aa: ASSPTGTGAYEQY; v_gene: TRBV5-8; j_gene: TRBJ2-7
CDR3aa: ASSPGTANYGYT; v_gene: TRBV6-5; j_gene: TRBJ1-2
CDR3aa: ASGTADQPQH; v_gene: TRBV6-6; j_gene: TRBJ1-5
CDR3aa: ATSDSAGIYQETQY; v_gene: TRBV24-1; j_gene: TRBJ2-5
CDR3aa: ASSPPGTDTQY; v_gene: TRBV7-3; j_gene: TRBJ2-3
CDR3aa: ASSLRQGRGETQY; v_gene: TRBV27; j_gene: TRBJ2-5
CDR3aa: ASTSPGTSGNEQF; v_gene: TRBV6-5; j_gene: TRBJ2-1
CDR3aa: ASSSGLASNEQF; v_gene: TRBV11-2; j_gene: TRBJ2-1
CDR3aa: ASSLAEGTWGQATQY; v_gene: TRBV7-2; j_gene: TRBJ2-5
CDR3aa: ASSPPTGASGETQY; v_gene: TRBV9; j_gene: TRBJ2-5
CDR3aa: ASLRGRLYGSPLH; v_gene: TRBV6-5; j_gene: TRBJ1-6
CDR3aa: AWSVGGGTEAF; v_gene: TRBV30; j_gene: TRBJ1-1
CDR3aa: ASSATSGTFNEQF; v_gene: TRBV19; j_gene: TRBJ2-1
CDR3aa: AWSQGYGQPQH; v_gene: TRBV30; j_gene: TRBJ1-5
CDR3aa: ASSPLGQGADYGYT; v_gene: TRBV18; j_gene: TRBJ1-2
CDR3aa: ASSLTGANEKLF; v_gene: TRBV19; j_gene: TRBJ1-4
CDR3aa: ASSSLLAGGSTDTQY; v_gene: TRBV6-2/TRBV6-3; j_gene: TRBJ2-3
CDR3aa: ASSYRGRTRVGYT; v_gene: TRBV7-2; j_gene: TRBJ1-2
CDR3aa: ASRPNRDRESPLH; v_gene: TRBV7-9; j_gene: TRBJ1-6
CDR3aa: ASSEKTGVSGNTIY; v_gene: TRBV2; j_gene: TRBJ1-3
CDR3aa: ASSFERDYGYT; v_gene: TRBV5-4; j_gene: TRBJ1-2
CDR3aa: ASSPGLAGADTQY; v_gene: TRBV7-3; j_gene: TRBJ2-3
CDR3aa: ASSLRRGNSPLH; v_gene: TRBV5-8; j_gene: TRBJ1-6
CDR3aa: SAYSLNTIY; v_gene: TRBV20-1; j_gene: TRBJ1-3
CDR3aa: ASSATSGSDEQF; v_gene: TRBV7-3; j_gene: TRBJ2-1
CDR3aa: ASSLGGGNEQF; v_gene: TRBV7-3; j_gene: TRBJ2-1
CDR3aa: ASSLAFAGDADTQY; v_gene: TRBV5-1; j_gene: TRBJ2-3
CDR3aa: ASSLVGGVGQETQY; v_gene: TRBV7-2; j_gene: TRBJ2-5
CDR3aa: ASSLWAGNQPQH; v_gene: TRBV5-8; j_gene: TRBJ1-5
CDR3aa: ASSFQGEYGYT; v_gene: TRBV7-2; j_gene: TRBJ1-2
CDR3aa: ASSQALGDEQF; v_gene: TRBV14; j_gene: TRBJ2-1
CDR3aa: ASTLRGGGEQF; v_gene: TRBV2; j_gene: TRBJ2-1
CDR3aa: ASSMRASGGRELF; v_gene: TRBV19; j_gene: TRBJ2-2
CDR3aa: ASSSSGLARDTQY; v_gene: TRBV11-3; j_gene: TRBJ2-3
CDR3aa: ASSLGQGFEAF; v_gene: TRBV18; j_gene: TRBJ1-1
CDR3aa: ASSAGLAVVGGELF; v_gene: TRBV5-4; j_gene: TRBJ2-2
CDR3aa: ASSPGLAIYNEQF; v_gene: TRBV28; j_gene: TRBJ2-1
CDR3aa: AGGGHYNSPLH; v_gene: TRBV28; j_gene: TRBJ1-6
CDR3aa: ASRARAGGPADTQY; v_gene: TRBV2; j_gene: TRBJ2-3
CDR3aa: ASRQPGQENSPLH; v_gene: TRBV6-4; j_gene: TRBJ1-6
CDR3aa: ASSLTGSGELF; v_gene: TRBV12-3/TRBV12-4; j_gene: TRBJ2-2
CDR3aa: ASSYSATGHSYEQY; v_gene: TRBV6-6; j_gene: TRBJ2-7
CDR3aa: ASSSTGVWQETQY; v_gene: TRBV7-9; j_gene: TRBJ2-5
CDR3aa: ASSPRTPRGETQY; v_gene: TRBV19; j_gene: TRBJ2-5
CDR3aa: ASSPGSGQGGYEQY; v_gene: TRBV4-1; j_gene: TRBJ2-7
CDR3aa: AISDLSQGRVREQY; v_gene: TRBV10-3; j_gene: TRBJ2-7
CDR3aa: ASTPSTGGVETQY; v_gene: TRBV9; j_gene: TRBJ2-5
CDR3aa: ASRMTGTGYQPQH; v_gene: TRBV27; j_gene: TRBJ1-5
CDR3aa: ASRVLPNDYNSPLH; v_gene: TRBV7-8; j_gene: TRBJ1-6
CDR3aa: ASSGGQVSPLH; v_gene: TRBV9; j_gene: TRBJ1-6
CDR3aa: AITRGERDTGELF; v_gene: TRBV10-3; j_gene: TRBJ2-2
CDR3aa: ATGGQGFTGELF; v_gene: TRBV24-1; j_gene: TRBJ2-2
CDR3aa: ASSQGLVNTEAF; v_gene: TRBV3-1/TRBV3-2; j_gene: TRBJ1-1
CDR3aa: ASSVGRLPSSYNEQF; v_gene: TRBV9; j_gene: TRBJ2-1
CDR3aa: ASSLERVQGMTEAF; v_gene: TRBV7-9; j_gene: TRBJ1-1
CDR3aa: ASSDLGLVIPDTQY; v_gene: TRBV2; j_gene: TRBJ2-3
CDR3aa: AWSVTVYGYT; v_gene: TRBV30; j_gene: TRBJ1-2